This T cell receptor (beta chain) was obtained from a study of cytomegalovirus exposure and HLA in healthy donors. This CDR3 comprises 16 residues. Germline CDR1 and CDR2: MDHEN and SYDVKM. V was shortened by 3 bases and J by 0 bases, with 15 bases between the two germline ends. On this clone: What it recognizes is unknown.

PCR was performed using 60 Vbeta and 13 Jbeta primers. As originally analysed: Unique TCR beta chains numbered about 80 million in a later analysis, with approximately 10 million shared. Repertoires were generated with immunoSEQ multiplex PCR, while TCRdb's copy carries only in-frame clones and drops some. From that table come the V and J calls and clone size; the DNA was used to work out D and trimming. The data hold about 82,000 clones, with about 70% observed a single time. Study findings and constraints: As confirmed in vitro, a few CMV-associated chains were specific for CMV antigens.

The TCR was taken from a woman aged 50 to 60 in good health and CMV-seropositive. The source material was PBMCs. The chain combines TRBV28 with TRBJ2-7, with D possibly TRBD2 on 6 matching bases. The CDR3: CASSFLLALVSYEQYF. CDR3 nucleotides: TGTGCCAGCAGTTTTTTGCTAGCGCTTGTCTCCTACGAGCAGTACTTC.